A single sample is the source of the 22 T cell receptor beta chains below, sequenced in a study of identical twins. TCRdb re-derived calls from the 5' RACE reads in MiXCR, one entry per CDR3 protein. The top ten clones hold roughly 1.6% of a sample with 500,000 to 650,000 distinct CDR3 sequences, roughly 7.2% of them seen once. The same sample was also studied in work on yellow fever vaccine responses in identical twins.

The sequencing sample was made of PBMCs. The receptors derive from a woman under 30 in good health.

A remark on this clonotype: At one of its ends the junction is not consistent with the germline gene, which may arise from a read error. The chain recombines TRBV3-1 with TRBJ2-7; perhaps TRBD2 as D (6 bases). This CDR3 comprises 16 residues. Germline V gene lookup returns CDR1 LGHDT and CDR2 YNNKEL (reference sequence). The CDR3 reads CASSLLGGRISSEQYF. The CDR3 region has the DNA TGTGCCAGCAGCCTCCTCGGGGGACGAATCTCCTCCGAGCAGTACTTC.

This clonotype has a count of ten or more. The V and J genes are TRBV27 and TRBJ2-1; D unclear. Germline loops: CDR1 MNHEY, CDR2 SMNVEV (reference sequence). The CDR3 sequence is 14 residues long. Between the trimmed V and J ends, which lost 3 bases and 4 bases, there was a span of 10 bases. The CDR3 reads CASSLNPYYNEQFF. The CDR3, as DNA: TGTGCCAGCAGTTTGAACCCTTATTACAATGAGCAGTTCTTC.

The chain recombines TRBV5-1 with TRBJ2-7, with 7 nucleotides matching TRBD1. Trimming took 3 bases from V and 1 from J; bases not matched to a gene: 1. Germline V gene data show CDR1 as SGHRS and CDR2 as YFSETQ. This CDR3 has 13 amino acids. The CDR3 region has the DNA TGCGCCAGCAGCTCGGGACAGTCCTACGAGCAGTACGTC. Protein sequence: CASSSGQSYEQYV.

The table lists this clonotype with a few counts. The rearrangement uses TRBV20-1 and TRBJ2-7; D is uncertain. CDR1 is DFQATT, CDR2 SNEGSKA, per germline (reference sequence). The CDR3 spans 13 residues. The V and J ends lost 3 bases and 0 bases respectively, with 9 bases between them. Written as DNA, the CDR3 is TGCAGTGCTAGTCGTGGTGGCTCCTACGAGCAGTACTTC. Translating gives CSASRGGSYEQYF.

This clonotype was detected a few times. The rearrangement uses TRBV4-1 and TRBJ2-1; 11 nucleotides agree with TRBD2. This CDR3 is 18 amino acids long. Germline-derived CDR1 and CDR2 are MGHRA and YSYEKL. Trimming at V came to 0 bases and at J to 9 bases, leaving 13 bases not matched to a gene. The CDR3 DNA reads as TGCGCCAGCAGCCAAGATGTGGCTAGCGGGGGGCTTTCTCGTGAGCAGTTCTTC. It yields the protein CASSQDVASGGLSREQFF.

This clonotype was observed a few times. The rearrangement uses TRBV7-9 and TRBJ1-2; 7 nucleotides match TRBD1. This CDR3 has 14 residues. Germline V CDR1 and CDR2: SEHNR, FQNEAQ (reference sequence). The V and J ends lost 5 bases and 4 bases, in that order; junction bases with no gene match: 7. CDR3 DNA sequence: TGTGCCAGCAGCACAGGGGTAACGGGCTATGGCTACACCTTC. Translating it yields CASSTGVTGYGYTF.

This clonotype has ten or more counts. The chain combines TRBV3-1 with TRBJ2-7, with TRBD1 identical over 11 bases. CDR1 LGHDT and CDR2 YNNKEL come from the germline V gene (reference sequence). This CDR3 is 14 amino acids long. V gave up 6 bases and J gave up 2 bases; unmatched junction bases: 3. For the CDR3, the DNA is TGTGCCAGCAGTGCGGGACAGGGGGCCTACGAGCAGTACTTC. Its translation: CASSAGQGAYEQYF.

This clonotype was observed a handful of times. The V gene is TRBV20-1, the J gene TRBJ2-2, with D tentatively TRBD2 (6 bases). V shed 1 base and J shed 6 bases, with 9 bases lying between them. Germline V gene sequence: CDR1 DFQATT, CDR2 SNEGSKA (reference sequence). The CDR3 is 13 residues long. The CDR3 is CSARVGTPGELFF. In DNA form, the CDR3 reads TGCAGTGCTAGAGTTGGGACTCCCGGGGAGCTGTTTTTT.

The V and J genes are TRBV12-3 or TRBV12-4 and TRBJ2-1, with 10 bases that match TRBD1. The CDR3 has 15 amino acids. Unmatched junction bases numbered 7, after V lost 5 bases and J lost 6 bases. In DNA, the CDR3 is TGTGCCAGCAGTCCCGACAGGGGGCCCGGCAATGAGCAGTTCTTC. This gives the protein CASSPDRGPGNEQFF.

This chain uses TRBV28 with TRBJ1-5; D gene uncertain. The CDR3 is 11 residues long. Germline V gene data show CDR1 as MDHEN and CDR2 as SYDVKM. Deletions cut 5 bases from V and 5 bases from J, with 4 bases between. This CDR3 is CASSRDQPQHF. The CDR3 nucleotides are TGTGCCAGCAGTAGGGATCAGCCCCAGCATTTT. Using reference TRBV28 and TRBJ1-5 for the parts outside the CDR3, the full variable domain is DVKVTQSSRYLVKRTGEKVFLECVQDMDHENMFWYRQDPGLGLRLIYFSYDVKMKEKGDIPEGYSVSREKKERFSLILESASTNQTSMYLCASSRDQPQHFGDGTRLSIL.

This clonotype was seen repeatedly, ten times or more. V usage is TRBV19 and J usage is TRBJ1-1, with D tentatively TRBD1 (5 bases). Germline CDR1 is LNHDA and CDR2 is SQIVND (reference sequence). The CDR3 consists of 13 residues. V gave up 7 bases and J gave up 5 bases, with 14 bases separating them. CDR3 amino acids: CASIGGTWTEAFF. The CDR3 DNA sequence: TGTGCCAGTATCGGGGGAACATGGACTGAAGCTTTCTTT.

This clonotype was detected only a few times. The rearrangement links TRBV13 to TRBJ2-5; tentative D call: TRBD2 (5 bases). Per germline, CDR1 PRHDT and CDR2 FYEKMQ (reference sequence). Trimming removed 4 bases from V and 1 base from J, with 13 bases in between. CDR3 length equals 15 residues. The CDR3 region has the DNA TGTGCCAGCAGCTCTATACTAGTATCCCAAGAGACCCAGTACTTC. As protein: CASSSILVSQETQYF.

This rearrangement joins TRBV4-1 to TRBJ1-5, with D hard to call. CDR3 size: 13 residues. Trimming cost V 0 bases and J 6 bases, with 6 bases left between them. Germline V lookup: CDR1 MGHRA, CDR2 YSYEKL. The CDR3 here is CASSQDLRQPQHF. For the CDR3, the DNA is TGCGCCAGCAGCCAAGATCTCCGTCAGCCCCAGCATTTT.

This clonotype was detected ten times or more. CDR3 DNA: TGTGCCATCGGAACCCGGGACAGCCCCACAGATACGCAGTATTTT. Protein: CAIGTRDSPTDTQYF. The chain employs TRBV10-3 and TRBJ2-3, with 7 bases lining up with TRBD1. Trimming removed 8 bases from V and 2 bases from J; junction bases left unmatched: 10. CDR1 is ENHRY, CDR2 SYGVKD, per germline. CDR3 size: 15 residues.

This clonotype was observed many times. This chain connects TRBV5-1 to TRBJ2-5; D is possibly TRBD2 (6 bases). This CDR3 comprises 15 residues. V was pared by 0 bases and J by 4 bases, with 13 bases between. Germline lookup yields CDR1 SGHRS and CDR2 YFSETQ. CDR3 sequence reads: CASSLDGLGGETQYF. CDR3 nucleotide sequence: TGCGCCAGCAGCTTGGATGGTCTGGGGGGAGAGACCCAGTACTTC.

This clonotype was observed at least ten times. The V and J genes are TRBV2 and TRBJ2-7; D is undetermined. CDR3 length equals 11 residues. Per germline, CDR1 SNHLY and CDR2 FYNNEI. V was pared by 5 bases and J by 6 bases, with 8 bases between. The CDR3 nucleotides are TGTGCCAGCAGTCCAAACGGCGAGCAGTACGTC. It codes for CASSPNGEQYV.

In its sample, this clonotype was seen many times. The gene calls are TRBV12-3 or TRBV12-4 and TRBJ2-3, with 7 bases aligning to TRBD1. The J segment lost 4 bases and the V segment lost 6 bases, leaving 10 bases of the junction unmatched. The CDR3 extends over 15 amino acids. This CDR3 reads CASSPGTVYADTQYF. The CDR3 DNA reads TGTGCCAGCAGCCCCGGGACAGTCTACGCAGATACGCAGTATTTT.

This clonotype showed up many times. At one boundary the junction diverges from the germline segment, which might be a read error. J is TRBJ2-3 and V is TRBV12-3 or TRBV12-4; 7 bases agree with TRBD2. This CDR3 spans 13 amino acids. The DNA of the CDR3 is TGCGCCAGCCGCGGGGGATACACAGATACGCAGTATTTT. The encoded protein is CASRGGYTDTQYF.

This clonotype was detected only once. The chain joins TRBV28 to TRBJ1-3; D is unclear. Germline values: CDR1 MDHEN, CDR2 SYDVKM. The CDR3 consists of 15 residues. V was cut by 6 bases and J by 1 base, with 13 bases left in between. The CDR3 region is CASREDHSSGNTIYF. The CDR3 nucleotides are TGTGCCAGCAGAGAGGACCACAGTTCTGGAAACACCATATATTTT.

Ten or more counts support this clonotype. V gene TRBV20-1 combines with J gene TRBJ2-5; 7 nucleotides line up with TRBD2. This CDR3 is 17 amino acids long. Germline lookup yields CDR1 DFQATT and CDR2 SNEGSKA (reference sequence). Trimming at V came to 6 bases and at J to 2 bases, leaving 18 bases not matched to a gene. Here the CDR3 reads CSASSNKRGGRQETQYF. For the CDR3, the DNA is TGCAGTGCGTCCTCTAATAAGCGGGGAGGACGGCAAGAGACCCAGTACTTC.

V usage is TRBV12-3 or TRBV12-4 and J usage is TRBJ2-1; 7 bases match TRBD1. The J segment lost 11 bases and the V segment lost 7 bases, leaving 5 bases of the junction unmatched. This CDR3 spans 11 amino acids. Written as DNA, the CDR3 is TGTGCCAGCAACATACAGGGGAAGCAGTTCTTC. This translates into CASNIQGKQFF.

This clonotype was counted ten times or more. The V call is TRBV10-3, the J call TRBJ1-2; D remains ambiguous. The CDR3 runs 12 residues. V was shortened by 0 bases and J by 5 bases, with 4 bases between the two germline ends. From germline, CDR1 is ENHRY and CDR2 SYGVKD. The CDR3 DNA follows: TGTGCCATCAGTGAGTCTAGATATGGCTACACCTTC. This translates into CAISESRYGYTF.